This entry is about one T cell receptor beta chain. This sample stems from a study of blood T cell repertoires in COVID-19. The germline gives CDR1 WSHSY, CDR2 SAAADI. Trimming left V 4 bases short and J 2 bases short, with 9 bases between. This CDR3 region has 14 residues. The method was immunoSEQ multiplex PCR; TCRdb's version includes in-frame clones alone and lacks a portion of them. This sample has around 67,000 clones, with 80% to 85% found just once. Sequencing was done on a sample of peripheral blood. The gene calls are TRBV10-2 and TRBJ2-1; D is unresolved. This receptor was identified in a human donor in a cohort sampled during active COVID-19. The CDR3 here is CASSGQEAYNEQFF. For the CDR3, the DNA is TGCGCCAGCAGTGGCCAGGAAGCCTACAATGAGCAGTTCTTC.